These 18 T cell receptor beta chains share one sample of origin, sequenced in a study of blood T cells in healthy people across ages. The use of a sample-barcoded 5' primer and a J-beta primer mix characterized a second PCR of about 7 to 12 cycles. MiXCR, applied by TCRdb to the 5' RACE reads, yields one record per CDR3 protein. The sample yields approximately 680,000 distinct CDR3 sequences, 32% seen once. The sequenced material came from blood. The receptors originated from a woman older than 75 in good health.

CDR3 DNA sequence: TGCAGTGCGACCCGGGACAGGATATCTGGGGAGCAGTACTTC. It translates to CSATRDRISGEQYF. The genes are TRBV20-1 and TRBJ2-4, with 8 bases that match TRBD1. V lost 6 bases and J lost 13; bases outside the gene matches: 17. CDR3 length: 14 amino acids. Per germline, CDR1 DFQATT and CDR2 SNEGSKA (reference sequence).

This clonotype was observed at least ten times. The rearrangement joins TRBV6-5 to TRBJ2-5; perhaps TRBD1 as D (5 bases). The CDR3 runs 13 residues. The germline gives CDR1 MNHEY, CDR2 SVGAGI. Trimming cost V 6 bases and J 5 bases, with 13 bases left between them. The CDR3 loop is CASRKTVRETQYF. Written as DNA, the CDR3 is TGTGCCAGCAGGAAGACAGTGCGGGAGACCCAGTACTTC.

This clonotype was counted many times. A much more abundant neighbour one base away suggests this may be a read error. The V call is TRBV7-9, the J call TRBJ2-1; 11 bases agree with TRBD2. Germline V lookup: CDR1 SEHNR, CDR2 FQNEAQ (reference sequence). CDR3 length equals 15 residues. Trimming removed 5 bases from V and 8 bases from J; junction bases left unmatched: 8. The CDR3 nucleotides are TGTGCCAGCAGCCTTTTAGCGGGGGGGCGGGATGAGCAGTTCTTC. It is translated as CASSLLAGGRDEQFF.

CDR3: CASTGTLARELFF. DNA of the CDR3: TGTGCCAGCACCGGGACCCTTGCGCGAGAGCTGTTTTTT. The V gene is TRBV5-6, the J gene TRBJ2-2, with D perhaps assigned TRBD1 or TRBD2 (5 bases each). CDR3 length: 13 residues. From germline, CDR1 is SGHDT and CDR2 YYEEEE. Trimming removed 6 bases from V and 11 bases from J, with 17 bases in between. Based on the CDR3 plus reference TRBV5-6 and TRBJ2-2, the full variable domain is DAGVTQSPTHLIKTRGQQVTLRCSPKSGHDTVSWYQQALGQGPQFIFQYYEEEERQRGNFPDRFSGHQFPNYSSELNVNALLLGDSALYLCASTGTLARELFFGEGSRLTVL.

This clonotype appeared many times. The chain has TRBV4-2 and TRBJ2-1; no clear D gene. Germline CDR1 reads LGHNA; CDR2 reads YNFKEQ. The CDR3 contains 16 residues. Trimming removed 3 bases from V and 0 bases from J, with 12 bases in between. In DNA, the CDR3 is TGTGCCAGCAGCCATGTTGGCTCGAGCTCCTACAATGAGCAGTTCTTC. This gives the protein CASSHVGSSSYNEQFF.

This chain joins TRBV7-2 and TRBJ2-5, with D maybe TRBD2 (6 bases). This CDR3 spans 13 amino acids. Trimming removed 3 bases at V and 11 bases at J, with 16 bases between. The germline V gene has CDR1 SGHTA and CDR2 FQGNSA. The CDR3 region has the DNA TGTGCCAGCAGCTTCCGGGACTTCGGGGAGCAGTACTTC. Residues: CASSFRDFGEQYF. Together with reference TRBV7-2 and TRBJ2-5, the CDR3 gives the full variable domain: GAGVSQSPSNKVTEKGKDVELRCDPISGHTALYWYRQSLGQGLEFLIYFQGNSAPDKSGLPSDRFSAERTGGSVSTLTIQRTQQEDSAVYLCASSFRDFGEQYFGPGTRLLVL.

This clonotype was seen a few times. The chain has TRBV12-3 or TRBV12-4 and TRBJ1-2; D possibly corresponds to TRBD1 (5 bases). V lost 2 bases and J lost 6, with 16 bases in between. This CDR3 spans 15 amino acids. The CDR3 sequence is CASSLLSGGVDGYTF. The CDR3 DNA reads TGTGCCAGCAGTTTACTGTCAGGAGGGGTCGATGGCTACACCTTC.

This clonotype has at least ten counts. As DNA, the CDR3 is TGTGCCAGCAGCCAGAGGGGATTTGAAGACTATGGCTACACCTTC. Translating gives CASSQRGFEDYGYTF. J is TRBJ1-2 and V is TRBV25-1; perhaps TRBD1 as D (5 bases). The germline V and J ends were trimmed by 6 bases and 3 bases, with 17 bases remaining between them. Germline V gene sequence: CDR1 MGHDK, CDR2 SYGVNS. The CDR3 consists of 15 residues.

This clonotype turned up a few times. A much more abundant neighbour one base away suggests this may be a read error. The V call is TRBV4-3, the J call TRBJ2-7, with 10 positions matching TRBD2. Trimming cost V 0 bases and J 7 bases; bases outside gene matches: 15. The CDR3 length is 18 residues. The V gene's germline CDR1 is LGHNA and CDR2 YSLEER. CDR3 bases: TGCGCCAGCAGCCAAGATAGGGTAGCGGGGGGACTATACAATGAGCAGTACTTC. It encodes CASSQDRVAGGLYNEQYF.

As for this clonotype: Compared with germline, one end of the junction differs, possibly owing to a read error. This chain uses TRBV20-1 with TRBJ2-3; D possibly corresponds to TRBD2 (7 bases). This CDR3 contains 13 residues. The germline gives CDR1 DFQATT, CDR2 SNEGSKA (reference sequence). CDR3 nucleotides: TGCAGTTGCGCCCCGGGGGGCACAGATGCGCAGTATTTT. This codes for CSCAPGGTDAQYF.

Only a few counts were recorded for this clonotype. This may be a read error: a much more frequent sequence differs by one nucleotide. The gene calls are TRBV12-3 or TRBV12-4 and TRBJ2-1; D gene uncertain. The CDR3 is 15 residues long. Trimming took 3 bases from V and 0 from J, leaving 9 bases between them. CDR3 sequence reads: CASSFHLVSYNEQFF. CDR3 sequence (DNA): TGTGCCAGCAGTTTTCACCTGGTCTCCTACAATGAGCAGTTCTTC.

This clonotype was counted ten times or more. The gene calls are TRBV7-2 and TRBJ1-4; 10 nucleotides align to TRBD1. Germline V gene sequence: CDR1 SGHTA, CDR2 FQGNSA. Trimming removed 5 bases from V and 8 bases from J; junction bases left unmatched: 8. The CDR3 sequence is 15 residues long. CDR3 region: CASSQRQGANEKLFF. The DNA for the CDR3 is TGTGCCAGCAGCCAGAGACAGGGGGCAAACGAAAAACTGTTTTTT.

On this clonotype itself: A much larger clone differs by one base, so this may be a read error. J is TRBJ2-3 and V is TRBV5-4; D assignment may be TRBD1 or TRBD2 (5 bases each). CDR1 is SGHNT and CDR2 is YYREEE in the germline V gene (reference sequence). The CDR3 length is 15 residues. The CDR3 spells CANSLGDHFTDTQYF. The DNA of the CDR3 is TGTGCCAACAGCTTAGGGGACCACTTCACAGATACGCAGTATTTT.

This clonotype was detected a few times. This clone may be a read error of a much larger clone one base away. This chain connects TRBV5-8 to TRBJ2-7, with D maybe TRBD1 (6 bases). Trimming removed 3 bases from V and 5 bases from J, with 18 bases in between. The germline V gene encodes CDR1 SGHTS and CDR2 YDEGEE. CDR3 length: 15 amino acids. This chain's CDR3 is CASSSGTRVGHEQYF. The CDR3 nucleotides read TGTGCCAGCAGCTCGGGGACACGGGTTGGCCACGAGCAGTACTTC.

This clonotype was found many times. This chain joins TRBV20-1 and TRBJ2-1; TRBD2 agrees at 13 bases. The CDR3 runs 13 residues. V shed 6 bases and J 7 bases; nucleotides not matched to a gene: 3. The germline V gene encodes CDR1 DFQATT and CDR2 SNEGSKA (reference sequence). The CDR3 region has the DNA TGCAGTGCGCGACTAGCGGGGGGTAATGAGCAGTTCTTC. As protein: CSARLAGGNEQFF.

The chain joins TRBV12-3 or TRBV12-4 to TRBJ1-1, with D perhaps matching TRBD1 (6 bases). The CDR3 has 15 residues. V was trimmed by 5 bases and J by 4 bases, leaving 17 bases between them. Here the CDR3 reads CASSPLQGEGTEAFF. CDR3 nucleotides: TGTGCCAGCAGTCCACTACAGGGAGAGGGCACTGAAGCTTTCTTT.

V usage is TRBV30 and J usage is TRBJ1-5; 7 bases match TRBD1. This CDR3 has 18 residues. Germline V lookup: CDR1 GTSNPN, CDR2 SVGIG (reference sequence). V shed 4 bases, J shed 2 bases, and the junction held 17 bases outside the gene matches. The CDR3 loop reads CAWTLGGRGGAGNQPQHF. The CDR3 DNA reads TGTGCCTGGACCTTAGGGGGCAGGGGCGGTGCGGGCAATCAGCCCCAGCATTTT.

The V and J genes are TRBV3-1 and TRBJ1-6; 9 bases line up with TRBD1. Germline-derived CDR1 and CDR2 are LGHDT and YNNKEL (reference sequence). Germline trimming cut 4 bases from V and 13 bases from J; bases unmatched to any gene: 17. The CDR3 is 17 residues long. CDR3 residues: CASSPQGLGQGRGPLHF. CDR3 bases: TGTGCCAGCAGCCCTCAGGGGCTGGGACAGGGAAGAGGGCCCCTCCACTTT.